Listed here are 16 T cell receptor beta chains from one sample, sequenced in a study of shared clonotypes between healthy human individuals. Only in-frame clones appear in the TCRdb table, and some are missing; sequencing was by immunoSEQ multiplex PCR. The data hold around 1.9 million clones, with approximately 94% observed a single time. Positively selected for CCR7, the CD45RO-negative cells used as naive CD8 cells excluded terminally differentiated effector memory CD45RA+ cells. The source material was naive CD8+ T cells from PBMCs. The receptors were sampled from a man aged 18 to 30 in good health. Some clones in this sample may be carry-over from other donors' samples.

This clone was recorded only once. V usage is TRBV19 and J usage is TRBJ1-1; D gene ambiguous. The CDR3 contains 15 residues. Trimming pared 0 bases from V and 1 base from J, leaving 9 bases between. Per germline, CDR1 LNHDA and CDR2 SQIVND (reference sequence). CDR3 coding DNA: TGTGCCAGTAGTATAGAGGACCGTACGAACACTGAAGCTTTCTTT. This codes for CASSIEDRTNTEAFF.

CDR3 region: CASSLLSAEQSSYEQYF. CDR3 DNA: TGTGCCAGCAGTCTCCTCTCCGCGGAACAGTCCTCCTACGAGCAGTACTTC. This chain uses TRBV27 with TRBJ2-7; D is uncertain. Trimming pared 5 bases from V and 0 bases from J, leaving 20 bases between. CDR3 size: 17 residues. The germline CDR1 and CDR2 sequences are MNHEY and SMNVEV (reference sequence).

This chain links TRBV4-3 with TRBJ2-1, with TRBD2 identical over 15 bases. The junction had 3 bases not matched to a gene; V was cut back by 0 bases and J by 0 bases. The CDR3 contains 19 residues. Germline V gene data show CDR1 as LGHNA and CDR2 as YSLEER. The CDR3 loop reads CASSQEWTSGRGSYNEQFF. The CDR3 DNA sequence: TGCGCCAGCAGCCAAGAATGGACTAGCGGGAGGGGCTCCTACAATGAGCAGTTCTTC.

The CDR3 spells CASSPRGGEQYF. DNA of the CDR3: TGTGCCAGCAGCCCCAGGGGGGGCGAGCAGTACTTC. The chain employs TRBV6-1 and TRBJ2-5; D possibly matches TRBD1 or TRBD2 (7 bases each). The J call is uncertain, as TRBJ2-7 better fits the DNA end. This CDR3 contains 12 residues. Looked up from germline, CDR1 is MNHNS and CDR2 is SASEGT.

This rearrangement joins TRBV5-1 to TRBJ1-2; TRBD1 matches at 7 bases. Germline values: CDR1 SGHRS, CDR2 YFSETQ. This CDR3 contains 15 residues. Germline trimming cut 0 bases from V and 4 bases from J; bases unmatched to any gene: 6. Here the CDR3 reads CASSLAQQGTYGYTF. The CDR3 DNA is TGCGCCAGCAGCTTGGCCCAACAGGGGACCTATGGCTACACCTTC.

This clone was recorded only once. The rearrangement uses TRBV30 and TRBJ1-2; D gene ambiguous. Germline V gene lookup returns CDR1 GTSNPN and CDR2 SVGIG (reference sequence). This CDR3 has 11 residues. V dropped 0 bases and J dropped 8 bases, with 7 bases sitting between them. CDR3 residues: CAWSVKLGYTF. In DNA, the CDR3 is TGTGCCTGGAGTGTGAAACTGGGCTACACCTTC.

This rearrangement joins TRBV28 to TRBJ2-5, with D possibly being TRBD2 (7 bases). V was trimmed by 5 bases and J by 4 bases, leaving 23 bases between them. This CDR3 has 17 residues. Germline CDR1 MDHEN, CDR2 SYDVKM. Here the CDR3 DNA reads TGTGCCAGCAGTCCGCCCCGGACTAGGGGGGCGCGAGAGACCCAGTACTTC. Translating it yields CASSPPRTRGARETQYF.

This clone was picked up one time. The CDR3: CASSLSGTGYQETQYF. CDR3 DNA sequence: TGTGCCAGCAGCCTATCCGGGACAGGGTACCAAGAGACCCAGTACTTC. The chain combines TRBV7-3 with TRBJ2-5, with 9 bases matching TRBD1. CDR3 length: 16 residues. Germline values: CDR1 SGHTA, CDR2 FQGTGA. The J segment lost 0 bases and the V segment lost 5 bases, leaving 7 bases of the junction unmatched.

The V call is TRBV2, the J call TRBJ2-2; 10 nucleotides line up with TRBD1. The CDR3 is 16 amino acids. V trimming: 6 bases; J trimming: 2 bases; junction bases outside the gene matches: 6. Germline V gene sequence: CDR1 SNHLY, CDR2 FYNNEI. CDR3 residues: CASSFGQGVNTGELFF. The CDR3 DNA is TGTGCCAGCAGCTTTGGACAGGGGGTTAACACCGGGGAGCTGTTTTTT.

V gene TRBV7-8 combines with J gene TRBJ1-2; 9 nucleotides align to TRBD1. In germline, CDR1 is SGHVS, CDR2 FQNEAQ. The V segment lost 3 bases and the J segment 4 bases; nucleotides outside the gene matches: 18. CDR3 length: 19 residues. CDR3 nucleotide sequence: TGTGCCAGCAGCTTCCAGCGGGGGACAGGGACGGCTAAGGGCTATGGCTACACCTTC. Its protein product is CASSFQRGTGTAKGYGYTF. Full variable domain (outside the CDR3, taken from reference TRBV7-8 and TRBJ1-2): GAGVSQSPRYKVAKRGQDVALRCDPISGHVSLFWYQQALGQGPEFLTYFQNEAQLDKSGLPSDRFFAERPEGSVSTLKIQRTQQEDSAVYLCASSFQRGTGTAKGYGYTFGSGTRLTVV.

V usage is TRBV4-3 and J usage is TRBJ2-7; 11 positions agree with TRBD2. The trim removed 3 bases at V and 0 bases at J, leaving 4 bases unmatched. The CDR3 has 16 amino acids. Germline V gene lookup returns CDR1 LGHNA and CDR2 YSLEER. This CDR3 reads CASSQDLAGGSYEQYF. The CDR3 DNA sequence: TGCGCCAGCAGCCAGGACCTAGCGGGAGGCTCCTACGAGCAGTACTTC.

The chain is built from TRBV19 and TRBJ1-4; weak D call: TRBD1 (5 bases). CDR1 is LNHDA, CDR2 SQIVND, per germline (reference sequence). The CDR3 covers 14 residues. The V end was cut by 4 bases, the J end by 4 bases, with 10 bases between. The CDR3 bases are TGTGCCAGTAGTAAAGGGACCTATAATGAAAAACTGTTTTTT. Translation gives CASSKGTYNEKLFF.

The chain employs TRBV21-1 and TRBJ1-2; the tabulated D call, TRBD1, remains unverified against the DNA. TRBV21-1 is classified as a pseudogene. The CDR3 covers 14 residues. CDR3 loop: CASSKGPGNYGYTF. As DNA, the CDR3 is TGTGCCAGCAGCAAAGGACCAGGGAACTATGGCTACACCTTC.

This chain links TRBV21-1 with TRBJ1-5; the D segment call TRBD1 is taken from the table without a DNA check. TRBV21-1 is a pseudogene locus. The CDR3 is 17 residues long. This CDR3 is CASSKRGTGEFDQPQHF. DNA of the CDR3: TGTGCCAGCAGCAAAAGGGGGACAGGGGAATTCGATCAGCCCCAGCATTTT.

The chain has TRBV19 and TRBJ2-2; D unresolved. CDR1 and CDR2 (germline): LNHDA, SQIVND (reference sequence). V was shortened by 5 bases and J by 0 bases, with 7 bases between the two germline ends. The CDR3 has 14 amino acids. Here the CDR3 reads CASSPQANTGELFF. Written as DNA, the CDR3 is TGTGCCAGTAGTCCGCAGGCGAACACCGGGGAGCTGTTTTTT.

The J gene is TRBJ2-7, the V gene TRBV11-2; no clear D gene. Trimming shortened V by 2 bases and J by 1 base, and 12 bases separated the two germline ends. CDR3 length equals 15 residues. The germline V gene has CDR1 SGHAT and CDR2 FQNNGV. The CDR3 reads CASSLIYIGSYEQYF. In DNA form, the CDR3 reads TGTGCCAGCAGCTTAATCTATATAGGATCCTACGAGCAGTACTTC.